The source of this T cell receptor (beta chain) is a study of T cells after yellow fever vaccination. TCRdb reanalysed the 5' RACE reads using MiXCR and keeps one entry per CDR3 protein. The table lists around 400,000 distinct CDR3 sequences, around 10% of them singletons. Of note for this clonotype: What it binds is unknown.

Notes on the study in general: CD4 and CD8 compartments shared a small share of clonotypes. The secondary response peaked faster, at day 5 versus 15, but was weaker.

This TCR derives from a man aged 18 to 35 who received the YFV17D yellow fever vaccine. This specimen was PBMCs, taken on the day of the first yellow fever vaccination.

CDR3 region: CASSQVSGTGSTDTQYF. Here the CDR3 DNA reads TGCGCCAGCAGCCAAGTTTCCGGGACAGGGAGCACAGATACGCAGTATTTT. The chain couples TRBV4-1 to TRBJ2-3, with TRBD1 identical over 9 bases. CDR1 and CDR2 from the germline V gene are MGHRA and YSYEKL. V trimming: 1 base; J trimming: 0 bases; junction bases outside the gene matches: 5. The CDR3 spans 17 residues.